The 11 T cell receptor beta chains presented below share a single source sample, sequenced in a study of T cell responses to AZD1222 COVID-19 vaccine. Using immunoSEQ multiplex PCR, the repertoire was profiled, and TCRdb retains in-frame clones only, with some absent. The repertoire includes about 190,000 clones, 92% of them detected once, and over 1% sits in the top ten. Sequenced here: peripheral blood, sampled on day 0 of AZD1222 vaccination. Source of these receptors: an adult in good health.

The chain joins TRBV19 to TRBJ1-2, with D unresolved. Germline loops: CDR1 LNHDA, CDR2 SQIVND (reference sequence). The CDR3 loop spans 16 amino acids. Trimming shortened V by 4 bases and J by 6 bases, and 21 bases separated the two germline ends. The CDR3 DNA is TGTGCCAGTAGTACCTTTTCGACTGACCTCTTCAATGGCTACACCTTC. Protein product: CASSTFSTDLFNGYTF.

CDR3 residues: CASSPDEQGGYGYTF. The DNA of the CDR3 is TGTGCCAGCTCACCTGACGAACAGGGAGGCTATGGCTACACCTTC. This chain uses TRBV18 with TRBJ1-2; tentative D call: TRBD1 (6 bases). Germline V gene data show CDR1 as KGHSH and CDR2 as LQKENI. The V and J ends lost 3 bases and 4 bases respectively, with 15 bases between them. The CDR3 is 15 amino acids.

The sample holds a few counts of this clone. The V call is TRBV6-5, the J call TRBJ1-3; D ambiguous. The V and J ends lost 6 bases and 0 bases respectively, with 9 bases between them. Germline values: CDR1 MNHEY, CDR2 SVGAGI. CDR3 size: 14 residues. CDR3 nucleotide sequence: TGTGCCAGCAGACAAGCGAGCTCTGGAAACACCATATATTTT. As protein: CASRQASSGNTIYF.

V is TRBV18 and J is TRBJ1-2; D is ambiguous. CDR3 length equals 12 residues. The ends were cut back, 2 bases at V and 8 bases at J, with 9 bases in the middle. Germline-derived CDR1 and CDR2 are KGHSH and LQKENI. CDR3 in DNA: TGTGCCAGCTCACCAGACCCCTCGGGCTACACCTTC. Amino acids: CASSPDPSGYTF.

The rearrangement uses TRBV29-1 and TRBJ2-7; TRBD1 matches at 9 bases. The V gene's germline CDR1 is SQVTM and CDR2 ANQGSEA. The V and J ends lost 4 bases and 3 bases, in that order; junction bases with no gene match: 7. The CDR3 covers 14 residues. This CDR3 reads CSVGPGQGNYEQYF. The CDR3 DNA sequence: TGCAGCGTTGGGCCGGGACAGGGCAACTACGAGCAGTACTTC.

The rearrangement links TRBV3-1 (or the pseudogene TRBV3-2) to TRBJ2-3, with no clear D. This CDR3 spans 15 amino acids. V gave up 0 bases and J gave up 5 bases, with 12 bases separating them. Germline assignment: CDR1 LGHDT and CDR2 YNNKEL (reference sequence). The CDR3 spells CASSQDYPTLDTQYF. The CDR3 bases are TGTGCCAGCAGCCAAGATTACCCCACGTTAGATACGCAGTATTTT.

The V gene is TRBV11-2, the J gene TRBJ1-1, with D hard to call. The CDR3 is 16 residues long. V lost 0 bases to trimming and J lost 2 bases, with 13 bases between them. Germline V gene sequence: CDR1 SGHAT, CDR2 FQNNGV. CDR3 region: CASSLDWGNRNTEAFF. The DNA for the CDR3 is TGTGCCAGCAGCTTAGATTGGGGAAACCGAAACACTGAAGCTTTCTTT.

In its sample, this clone was seen once. The rearrangement joins TRBV2 to TRBJ1-6; no definite D call. Germline V lookup: CDR1 SNHLY, CDR2 FYNNEI. V was cut by 6 bases and J by 5 bases, with 11 bases left in between. The CDR3 sequence is 14 residues long. The CDR3 here is CASSLGRNNSPLHF. Written as DNA, the CDR3 is TGTGCCAGCAGCCTCGGACGGAATAATTCACCCCTCCACTTT.

A single count supports this clone. This chain links TRBV5-5 with TRBJ2-2, with no clear D. CDR1 and CDR2 (germline): SGHKS, YYEKEE (reference sequence). Trimming removed 2 bases at V and 7 bases at J, with 6 bases between. CDR3 length equals 12 residues. The CDR3 loop reads CASSFFGGELFF. CDR3 nucleotide sequence: TGTGCCAGCAGCTTTTTTGGCGGGGAGCTGTTTTTT.

This clone was counted a single time. At one end the junction does not follow the germline gene, possibly because of a read error. CDR3 nucleotides: TGTGCCGGCAGCCAAGACCTACCGACGGAGAGACAGCCCCAGCATTTT. This gives the protein CAGSQDLPTERQPQHF. The chain uses TRBV3-1 (or the pseudogene TRBV3-2) and TRBJ1-5, with no clear D. Germline V CDR1 and CDR2: LGHDT, YNNKEL (reference sequence). There are 16 residues in the CDR3.

The rearrangement links TRBV9 to TRBJ1-6; the D is unclear. The CDR3 is 16 amino acids. Germline CDR1 SGDLS, CDR2 YYNGEE. V was cut by 2 bases and J by 0 bases, with 9 bases left in between. CDR3 region: CASSVRPGSYNSPLHF. The CDR3 DNA is TGTGCCAGCAGCGTCAGGCCCGGCTCCTATAATTCACCCCTCCACTTT.